This T cell receptor (beta chain) was retrieved from a study of blood T cell repertoires in COVID-19 (TCRdb year 2020). A note on the overall study: Collaborator samples came from the United States, Italy and Spain and covered acute and convalescent phases of COVID-19. Where available, HLA class I and class II types were taken from metadata supplied by the sample provider and were not determined by assay-based typing. A de-identified subject ID, COVID-19 status, age in years and sex were almost always included in the sample metadata. The repertoires were released in a freely available public database intended as a resource for research on the immune response to SARS-CoV-2. Samples came from the ongoing ImmuneRACE study (first 160 participants) plus 1,254 subjects from 6 global collaborators. The material from the prospective study consisted of cDNA or gDNA derived from T cells, B-cell-depleted T cells, or PBMCs. Deeply sampled blood TCRbeta repertoires from subjects exposed to, actively infected with, or recovered from COVID-19 were included in the dataset.

TCRbeta CDR3 regions were amplified from genomic DNA by means of the immunoSEQ Assay, a bias-controlled multiplex PCR. From the authors' description of their analysis: Nucleated cell counts per sample were estimated from amplification of reference gene primers within the assay. To quantify the absolute abundance of each unique TCRbeta CDR3 rearrangement, sequence reads were collapsed and filtered. For each sample, productive Simpson clonality was calculated as the square root of Simpson's diversity index over productive rearrangements. Not all clones reach the TCRdb copy of this immuneACCESS table, which keeps in-frame sequences only. Checked studies attribute under half of the gap to unresolved V genes and leave the rest unexplained. V and J calls and clone size are as listed in that table; D and trimming were resolved from the DNA. Across this sample there are approximately 86,000 clones, with approximately 80% seen only once. About a tenth of the sample comes from the top ten.

Whole blood was collected in K2EDTA tubes by collaborating institutions according to the institutions' own protocols. Collaborator samples were shipped for TCRbeta analysis as frozen whole blood, isolated PBMCs, or DNA extracted from either sample type. The paper's findings and limits, for the study overall: How much clinical and demographic metadata was included differed by source and by participant, and the metadata was provided uncurated.

Points on this clone: Its antigen target is currently unknown. No much larger clone is present one base from it, and per-base qualities are unavailable.

Germline trimming amounts to 1 base on V and 4 bases on J, with 12 as the count of junction bases outside the gene matches. The CDR3 spans 17 residues, from the cysteine through the phenylalanine. Only CDR3 DNA remains: 51 bases, in frame from the first base. The germline V gene sets CDR1 to LGHNA and CDR2 to YSLEER. The rearrangement joined TRBV4-3 to TRBJ2-7, with 8 bases aligning to TRBD2. The TCR originated in a woman in her 70s with acute or convalescent COVID-19. Sequenced sample: peripheral blood. DNA sequence: TGCGCCAGCAGCCAAGGGTTCAAACGGGGGGGAACGTACGAGCAGTACTTC. Translated, it reads CASSQGFKRGGTYEQYF.